The source of this T cell receptor (beta chain) is a study of cytomegalovirus exposure and HLA in healthy donors. The wider study: Of the donors genotyped, some 400 in all, 75% to 90% fell in the Caucasian-associated ancestry cluster.

CDR1 is MGHRA and CDR2 is YSYEKL in the germline V gene. CDR3 size: 15 residues. Trimming took 4 bases from V and 8 from J; bases not matched to a gene: 5. PCR was performed using 60 Vbeta and 13 Jbeta primers. TCRdb's table, derived via immunoSEQ multiplex PCR, lists solely in-frame clones and lacks some. This table has more than 95,000 clones, approximately 72% appearing once. The sample consisted of PBMCs. The chain carries TRBV4-1 and TRBJ2-1; 13 nucleotides align to TRBD2. This clonotype was sampled from a woman between 65 and 79 years old in good health and CMV-seropositive. CDR3 residues: CASSLRLAGGDEQFF. The CDR3 coding sequence is TGCGCCAGCAGCCTTCGACTAGCGGGAGGTGATGAGCAGTTCTTC.